This T cell receptor (beta chain) stems from a study of blood T cell repertoires in COVID-19. For the study at large: Nucleic acid was either cDNA or gDNA, and it came from T cells, B-cell-depleted T cells, or PBMCs.

Source study methods: Researchers report that nucleated cell counts were estimated from reference gene primer amplification. TCRdb's copy holds only in-frame clones and misses some; the assay was immunoSEQ multiplex PCR. From that table come the V and J calls and clone size; the DNA was used to work out D and trimming. The data contain some 94,000 clones, approximately 70% of them singletons. V lost 1 base to trimming and J lost 0 bases; unmatched junction nucleotides: 2. The CDR3 extends over 15 amino acids. Germline V lookup: CDR1 SGHDN, CDR2 FVKESK. The receptor was isolated from a woman between 55 and 75 years old in a cohort sampled during active or convalescent COVID-19. The specimen was peripheral blood. The genes are TRBV14 and TRBJ1-2; 7 bases align to TRBD1. The CDR3 DNA follows: TGTGCCAGCAGCCAAGGACAGGGTCCTAACTATGGCTACACCTTC. It is translated as CASSQGQGPNYGYTF.